Included here is one TCR beta chain sequence, with context. V was pared by 5 bases and J by 0 bases, with 14 bases of the junction left unmatched. The CDR3 runs 19 residues. The germline V gene has CDR1 SGHTA and CDR2 FQGNSA. The sample originates from a study of shared clonotypes between healthy human individuals. Across the whole study: The composition of the donors was a couple of women and a few men aged 18 to 49.

Each replicate PCR on the sorted subsets used roughly 190 ng DNA (around 30,000 T cell genomes). Libraries were prepared by immunoSEQ multiplex PCR; TCRdb keeps only in-frame clonotypes and omits some of them. The table includes approximately 2.5 million clones, 93% detected once. The source of this sequence is a man in his late teens or twenties in good health. Some clones in this sample may be carry-over from other donors' samples. This chain joins TRBV7-2 and TRBJ1-3; 9 nucleotides match TRBD1. Input material: naive CD4+ T cells from PBMCs. Subset reported: CD45RA+ positively selected. CDR3 coding DNA: TGTGCCAGCAGCCCACGTACCGGGACAGGGAGACTCTCTGGAAACACCATATATTTT. This gives the protein CASSPRTGTGRLSGNTIYF.